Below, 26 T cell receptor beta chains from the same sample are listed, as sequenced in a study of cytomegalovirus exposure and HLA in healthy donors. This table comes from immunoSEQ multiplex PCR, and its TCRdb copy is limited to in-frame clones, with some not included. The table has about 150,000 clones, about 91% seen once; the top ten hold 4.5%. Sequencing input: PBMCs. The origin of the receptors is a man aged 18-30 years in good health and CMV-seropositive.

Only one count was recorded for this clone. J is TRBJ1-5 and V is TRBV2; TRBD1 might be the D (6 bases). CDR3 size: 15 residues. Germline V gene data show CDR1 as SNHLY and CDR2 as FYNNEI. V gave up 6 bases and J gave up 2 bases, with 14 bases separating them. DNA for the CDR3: TGTGCCAGCAGGAGGGGGGGGCCCGGCAATCAGCCCCAGCATTTT. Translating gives CASRRGGPGNQPQHF.

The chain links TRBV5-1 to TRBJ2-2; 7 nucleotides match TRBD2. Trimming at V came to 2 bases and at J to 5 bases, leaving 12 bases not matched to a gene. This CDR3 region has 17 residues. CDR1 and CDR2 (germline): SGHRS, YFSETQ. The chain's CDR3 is CASSLKVASGTTGELFF. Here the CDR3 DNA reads TGCGCCAGCAGCTTAAAGGTGGCCAGCGGGACTACCGGGGAGCTGTTTTTT.

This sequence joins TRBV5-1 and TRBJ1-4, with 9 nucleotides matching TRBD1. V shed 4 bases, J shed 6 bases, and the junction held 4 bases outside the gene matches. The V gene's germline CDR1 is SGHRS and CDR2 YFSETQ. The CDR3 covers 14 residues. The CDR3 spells CASSTGGADEKLFF. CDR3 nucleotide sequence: TGCGCCAGCAGCACAGGGGGCGCAGATGAAAAACTGTTTTTT.

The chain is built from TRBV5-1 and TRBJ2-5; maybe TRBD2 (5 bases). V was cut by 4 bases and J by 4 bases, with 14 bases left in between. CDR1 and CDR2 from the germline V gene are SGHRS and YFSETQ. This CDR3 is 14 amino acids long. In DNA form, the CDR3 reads TGCGCCAGCAGCACGATACTAGAGCGAGAGACCCAGTACTTC. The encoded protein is CASSTILERETQYF.

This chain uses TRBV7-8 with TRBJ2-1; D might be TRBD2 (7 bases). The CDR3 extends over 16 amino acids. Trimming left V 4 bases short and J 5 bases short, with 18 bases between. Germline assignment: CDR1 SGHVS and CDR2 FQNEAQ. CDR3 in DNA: TGTGCCAGCAGCTCCTTCGGGCGGGGGACACACAATGAGCAGTTCTTC. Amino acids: CASSSFGRGTHNEQFF.

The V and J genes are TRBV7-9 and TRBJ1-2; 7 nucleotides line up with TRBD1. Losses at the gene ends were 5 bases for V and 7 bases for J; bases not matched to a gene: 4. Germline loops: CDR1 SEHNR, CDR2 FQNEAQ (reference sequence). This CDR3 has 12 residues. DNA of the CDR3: TGTGCCAGCAGCACAACAGGGGTTGGCTACACCTTC. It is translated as CASSTTGVGYTF.

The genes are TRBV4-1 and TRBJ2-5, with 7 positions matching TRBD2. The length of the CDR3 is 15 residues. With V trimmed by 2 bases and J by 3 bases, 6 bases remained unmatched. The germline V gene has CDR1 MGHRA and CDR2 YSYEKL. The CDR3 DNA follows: TGCGCCAGCAGCCAAACGACTAGCCGCAAAGAGACCCAGTACTTC. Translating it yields CASSQTTSRKETQYF.

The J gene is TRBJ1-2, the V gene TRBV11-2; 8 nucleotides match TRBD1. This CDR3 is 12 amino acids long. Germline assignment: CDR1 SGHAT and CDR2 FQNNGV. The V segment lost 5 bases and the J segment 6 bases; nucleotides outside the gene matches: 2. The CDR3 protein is CASSPTGDGYTF. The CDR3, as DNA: TGTGCCAGCAGCCCGACAGGGGATGGCTACACCTTC.

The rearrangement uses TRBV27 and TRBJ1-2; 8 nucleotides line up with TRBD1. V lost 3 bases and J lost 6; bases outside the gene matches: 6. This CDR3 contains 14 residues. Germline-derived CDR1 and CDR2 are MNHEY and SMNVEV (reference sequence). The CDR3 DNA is TGTGCCAGCAGTTTCGGCAGGGGGCTTGATGGCTACACCTTC. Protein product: CASSFGRGLDGYTF.

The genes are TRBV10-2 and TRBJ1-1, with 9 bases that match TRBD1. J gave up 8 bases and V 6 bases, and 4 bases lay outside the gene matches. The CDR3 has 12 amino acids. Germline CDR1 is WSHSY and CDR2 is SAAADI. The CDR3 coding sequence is TGCGCCAGCAGCGATACAGGGGGCGAAGCTTTCTTT. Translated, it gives CASSDTGGEAFF.

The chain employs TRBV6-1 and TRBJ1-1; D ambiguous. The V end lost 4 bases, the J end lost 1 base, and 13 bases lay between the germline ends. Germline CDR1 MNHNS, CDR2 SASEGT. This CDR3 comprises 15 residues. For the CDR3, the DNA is TGTGCCAGCAGTGGAAGACACCTCCGGAACACTGAAGCTTTCTTT. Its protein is CASSGRHLRNTEAFF.

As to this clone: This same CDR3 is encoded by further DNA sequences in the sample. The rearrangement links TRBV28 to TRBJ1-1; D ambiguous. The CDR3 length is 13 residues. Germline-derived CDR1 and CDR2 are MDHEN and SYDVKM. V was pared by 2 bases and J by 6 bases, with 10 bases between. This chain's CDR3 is CASSLSGGAEAFF. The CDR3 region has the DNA TGTGCCAGCAGTTTAAGCGGCGGCGCTGAAGCTTTCTTT.

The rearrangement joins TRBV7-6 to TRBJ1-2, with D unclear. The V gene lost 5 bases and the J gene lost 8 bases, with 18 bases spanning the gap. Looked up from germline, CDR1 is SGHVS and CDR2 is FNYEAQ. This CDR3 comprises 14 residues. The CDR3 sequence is CASSPGGKVGGYTF. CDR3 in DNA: TGTGCCAGCAGCCCCGGAGGGAAGGTGGGAGGCTACACCTTC.

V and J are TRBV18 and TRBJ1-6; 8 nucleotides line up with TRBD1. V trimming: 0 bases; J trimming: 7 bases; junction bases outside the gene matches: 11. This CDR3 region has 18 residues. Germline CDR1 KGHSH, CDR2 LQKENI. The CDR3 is CASSPPNPRGRGNSPLHF. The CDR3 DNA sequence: TGTGCCAGCTCACCACCGAACCCCAGGGGGCGCGGGAATTCACCCCTCCACTTT.

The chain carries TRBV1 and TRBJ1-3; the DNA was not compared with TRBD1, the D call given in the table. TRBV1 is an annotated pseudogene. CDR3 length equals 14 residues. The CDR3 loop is CTSSQGQGINTIYF. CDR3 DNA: TGCACCAGCAGCCAGGGACAGGGGATAAACACCATATATTTT.

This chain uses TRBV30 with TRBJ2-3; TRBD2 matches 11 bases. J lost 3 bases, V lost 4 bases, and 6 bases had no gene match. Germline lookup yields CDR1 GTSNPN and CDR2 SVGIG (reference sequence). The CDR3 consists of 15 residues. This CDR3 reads CAWNRLAGQTDTQYF. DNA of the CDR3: TGTGCCTGGAATCGACTAGCGGGACAGACAGATACGCAGTATTTT.

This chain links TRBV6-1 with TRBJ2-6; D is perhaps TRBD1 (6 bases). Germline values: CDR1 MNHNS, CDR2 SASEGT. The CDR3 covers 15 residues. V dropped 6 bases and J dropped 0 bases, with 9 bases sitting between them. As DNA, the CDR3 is TGTGCCAGCAGGAGACAGGCCTCTGGGGCCAACGTCCTGACTTTC. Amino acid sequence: CASRRQASGANVLTF.

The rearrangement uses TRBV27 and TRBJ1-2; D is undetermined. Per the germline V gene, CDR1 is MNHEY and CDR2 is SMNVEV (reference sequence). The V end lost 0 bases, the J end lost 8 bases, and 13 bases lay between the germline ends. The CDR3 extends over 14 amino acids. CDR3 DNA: TGTGCCAGCAGTTTATCGGGCATCACCGGAGGCTACACCTTC. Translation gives CASSLSGITGGYTF.

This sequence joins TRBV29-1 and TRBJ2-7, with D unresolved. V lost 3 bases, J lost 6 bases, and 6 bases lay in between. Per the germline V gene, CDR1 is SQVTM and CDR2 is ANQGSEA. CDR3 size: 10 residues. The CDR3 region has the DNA TGCAGCGTTGAGAACACCGAGCAGTACTTC. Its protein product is CSVENTEQYF.

The CDR3 DNA sequence: TGTGCCAGCAGTGACCTCCACACAGGGGGTCCCTACGAGCAGTACTTC. The encoded protein is CASSDLHTGGPYEQYF. The chain carries TRBV25-1 and TRBJ2-7; 8 bases are shared with TRBD1. The germline V gene encodes CDR1 MGHDK and CDR2 SYGVNS. The CDR3 is 16 amino acids. V dropped 3 bases and J dropped 2; count of bases not matched to a gene: 9.

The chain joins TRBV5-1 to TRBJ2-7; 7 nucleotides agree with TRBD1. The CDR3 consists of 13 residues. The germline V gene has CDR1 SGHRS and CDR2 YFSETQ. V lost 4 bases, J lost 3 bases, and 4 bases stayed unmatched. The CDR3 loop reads CASSPDRDYEQYF. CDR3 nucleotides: TGCGCCAGCAGCCCCGACAGGGACTACGAGCAGTACTTC.

The CDR3 protein is CASSTGQVSAFF. CDR3 coding DNA: TGTGCCAGCAGCACCGGACAGGTTAGCGCTTTCTTT. The chain is built from TRBV7-9 and TRBJ1-1, with 7 bases identical to TRBD1. Germline CDR1 is SEHNR and CDR2 is FQNEAQ (reference sequence). Trimming took 5 bases from V and 11 from J; bases not matched to a gene: 8. This CDR3 spans 12 amino acids.

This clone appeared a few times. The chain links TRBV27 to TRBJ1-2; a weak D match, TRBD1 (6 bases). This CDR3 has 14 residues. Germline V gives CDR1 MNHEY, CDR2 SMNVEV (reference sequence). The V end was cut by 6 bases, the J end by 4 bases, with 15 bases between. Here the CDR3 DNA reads TGTGCCAGCAGCCTGAGTCAGGGGATCTATGGCTACACCTTC. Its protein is CASSLSQGIYGYTF.

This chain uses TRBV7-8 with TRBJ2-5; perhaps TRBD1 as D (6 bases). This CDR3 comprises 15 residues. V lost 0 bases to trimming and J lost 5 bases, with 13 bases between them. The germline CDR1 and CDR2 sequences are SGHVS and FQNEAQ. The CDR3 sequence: CASSLATGWSETQYF. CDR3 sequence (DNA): TGTGCCAGCAGCTTAGCTACAGGGTGGTCCGAGACCCAGTACTTC.

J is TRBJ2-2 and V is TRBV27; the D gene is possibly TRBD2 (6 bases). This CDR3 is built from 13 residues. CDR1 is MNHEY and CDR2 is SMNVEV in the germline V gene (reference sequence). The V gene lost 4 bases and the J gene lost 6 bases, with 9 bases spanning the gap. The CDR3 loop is CASSWRGPGELFF. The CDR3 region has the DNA TGTGCCAGCAGTTGGAGGGGTCCCGGGGAGCTGTTTTTT.

CDR3 sequence reads: CASSLLAGGTEAFF. Here the CDR3 DNA reads TGTGCCAGCAGTTTATTGGCAGGGGGCACTGAAGCTTTCTTT. The J gene is TRBJ1-1, the V gene TRBV27; the match to TRBD1 covers 7 bases. The CDR3 length is 14 residues. The V gene end was trimmed by 1 base and the J gene end by 4 bases; junction bases not matched to a gene: 3. Germline V gene sequence: CDR1 MNHEY, CDR2 SMNVEV (reference sequence).